This TCR beta chain stems from a study of neurological immune-mediated disorders. Trimming took off 5 bases at V and 6 bases at J, with 19 bases between the two ends. CDR1 is SGHTA, CDR2 FQGNSA, per germline. The CDR3 sequence is 15 residues long. Whenever a sequencing run was performed, it yielded over 170 million TCR-beta sequences from 15-18 subjects. TCRdb reprocessed the 5' RACE reads via MiXCR and lists one record per CDR3 protein. The table lists some 46,000 distinct CDR3 sequences, 4% to 5.5% of them singletons. This clonotype was seen many times. The chain is built from TRBV7-2 and TRBJ2-5, with D unclear. This TCR was sampled from a woman aged 60 to 75 with multiple sclerosis. The sample consisted of PBMCs. Here the CDR3 reads CASSLVAEGWKTQYF. For the CDR3, the DNA is TGTGCCAGCAGCCTTGTCGCCGAAGGATGGAAGACCCAGTACTTC.